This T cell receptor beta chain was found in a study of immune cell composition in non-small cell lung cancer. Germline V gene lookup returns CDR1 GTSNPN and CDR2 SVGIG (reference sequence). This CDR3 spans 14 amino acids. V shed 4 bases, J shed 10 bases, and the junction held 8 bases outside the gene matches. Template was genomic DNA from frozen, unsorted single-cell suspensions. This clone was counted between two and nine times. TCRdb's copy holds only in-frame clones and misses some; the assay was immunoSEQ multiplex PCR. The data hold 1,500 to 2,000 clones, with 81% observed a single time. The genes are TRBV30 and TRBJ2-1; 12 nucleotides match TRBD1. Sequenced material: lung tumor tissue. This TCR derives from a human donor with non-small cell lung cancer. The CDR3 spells CAWKLGTGGREQFF. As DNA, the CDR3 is TGTGCCTGGAAACTAGGGACAGGGGGCAGGGAGCAGTTCTTC.